This TCR beta chain was recorded in a study of shared clonotypes between healthy human individuals. Across the whole study: CD8 memory received one plate per donor, CD8 naive two, CD4 memory three and CD4 naive three. Whole-study findings and limits: A handful of donors showed sharing of roughly 5% of naive CD4 clonotypes.

Comment on this clone: Its specificity is not known.

Germline V gene sequence: CDR1 MNHNY, CDR2 SVGAGI (reference sequence). V lost 5 bases, J lost 6 bases, and 11 bases stayed unmatched. The CDR3 is 16 amino acids. Deep-level running was used for the assay. Per sorted-subset replicate PCR, input was about 180 ng DNA, representing around 29,000 T cell genomes. Sequencing was performed with immunoSEQ multiplex PCR; in TCRdb, only in-frame clones are kept and a portion is missing. Counted here are about 2.1 million clones, around 93% occurring once; the ten biggest clones make up approximately 1.6%. Naive CD8 cells, CD45RO-negative and positively selected for CCR7, excluded terminally differentiated effector memory CD45RA+ cells.

This TCR came from a man aged 18 to 35 in good health. Some clones in this sample may be carry-over from other donors' samples. The chain joins TRBV6-6 to TRBJ1-5, with TRBD1 matching over 9 bases. The sample was naive CD8+ T cells from PBMCs. The CDR3 loop reads CASSPTPGQGTQPQHF. CDR3 coding DNA: TGTGCCAGCAGTCCGACCCCGGGACAGGGTACTCAGCCCCAGCATTTT.